Listed below are T cell receptor beta chains from one sample, sequenced in a study of PD-1 blockade in classical Hodgkin lymphoma. TCRdb's table, derived via immunoSEQ multiplex PCR, lists solely in-frame clones and lacks some. The sample lists 25,000 to 35,000 clones; around 90% were seen once. Sequencing was carried out using CD4+ T cells from blood. The receptors derive from a human donor with classical Hodgkin lymphoma. CDR3s include the opening cysteine and the closing phenylalanine or tryptophan. The D gene is left open where the match is weak. Clone size appears in some rows only: once, few, many, or a class for an expanded clone.

cdr3_aa cdr3_nt d_call j_call v_call clone_size
CASSFGTGPNQPQHF TGTGCCAGCAGTTTCGGGACAGGGCCAAATCAGCCCCAGCATTTT TRBD1 TRBJ1-5 TRBV27 few
CASSLAASETQYF TGTGCCAGCAGCTTAGCTGCGTCCGAGACCCAGTACTTC NA TRBJ2-5 TRBV11-1 NA
CASSSLGAGADTGELFF TGCGCCAGCAGCTCTCTAGGGGCAGGGGCTGACACCGGGGAGCTGTTTTTT NA TRBJ2-2 TRBV5-1 NA
CASRGAYEQYF TGTGCCAGTAGGGGGGCCTACGAGCAGTACTTC NA TRBJ2-7 TRBV19 few
CASSVYAGELFF TGTGCCAGCAGCGTTTACGCCGGGGAGCTGTTTTTT NA TRBJ2-2 TRBV9 once
CASSVGSPNTGELFF TGTGCCAGCAGCGTAGGGTCCCCGAACACCGGGGAGCTGTTTTTT NA TRBJ2-2 TRBV9 NA
CASSLQGVVSSGYTF TGTGCCAGCAGTTTGCAGGGGGTAGTTTCAAGTGGCTACACCTTC TRBD1 TRBJ1-2 TRBV28 NA
CASSAGGGSIAGYTF TGTGCCAGCTCAGCTGGCGGGGGAAGCATAGCTGGCTACACCTTC NA TRBJ1-2 TRBV18 NA
CASSRGSVSEKLFF TGCGCCAGCAGCCGTGGGTCGGTTAGCGAAAAACTGTTTTTT NA TRBJ1-4 TRBV5-1 NA
CASSQAVIGAYEQYF TGTGCCAGCAGTCAGGCCGTGATAGGGGCCTACGAGCAGTACTTC NA TRBJ2-7 TRBV6-6 NA
CASSLGGYGTDTQYF TGCGCCAGCAGCTTGGGGGGTTACGGCACAGATACGCAGTATTTT NA TRBJ2-3 TRBV5-1 NA
CAIRAGMANEKLFF TGTGCCATCCGGGCAGGAATGGCTAATGAAAAACTGTTTTTT NA TRBJ1-4 TRBV10-3 NA
CASSSPGTGVESEQYF TGTGCCAGCAGTTCCCCCGGGACAGGGGTAGAGAGCGAGCAGTACTTC TRBD1 TRBJ2-7 TRBV28 NA
CASSHPRSNQPQHF TGTGCCAGCAGCCATCCTCGTAGCAATCAGCCCCAGCATTTT NA TRBJ1-5 TRBV16 few
CASSFRDSHTEAFF TGTGCCAGCAGCTTCCGGGACAGCCACACTGAAGCTTTCTTT TRBD1 TRBJ1-1 TRBV5-6 NA
CASSPLRAWETQYF TGCGCCAGCAGCCCCCTAAGGGCCTGGGAGACCCAGTACTTC NA TRBJ2-5 TRBV5-1 NA
CAISGVAAYEQYF TGTGCCATCAGTGGGGTAGCGGCCTACGAGCAGTACTTC NA TRBJ2-7 TRBV10-3 NA
CASGSSGISFYEQYF TGTGCCAGTGGATCATCAGGGATCTCCTTCTACGAGCAGTACTTC NA TRBJ2-7 TRBV19 once
CSARGNTEAFF TGCAGTGCACGGGGGAACACTGAAGCTTTCTTT NA TRBJ1-1 TRBV20-1 NA
CASSEPGLSNEQFF TGCGCCAGCAGTGAGCCGGGACTGAGCAATGAGCAGTTCTTC NA TRBJ2-1 TRBV10-1 NA
CASTPGTVYGYTF TGTGCCAGTACCCCCGGGACTGTTTATGGCTACACCTTC NA TRBJ1-2 TRBV19 NA
CASSYLGGSGKQYF TGTGCCAGCAGTTACTTAGGCGGGAGTGGAAAGCAGTACTTC TRBD2 TRBJ2-7 TRBV6-5 NA